A selection of T cell receptor beta chains follows, all from one sample in a study of OX40 agonist ivuxolimab in advanced cancers. Sequencing used immunoSEQ multiplex PCR; TCRdb keeps in-frame clones, though not all of them. The table lists over 100,000 clones, roughly 91% of them singletons, with over 0.8% in the top ten. The material sequenced was CD4+ or CD8+ T cells sorted from blood, taken in a trial of the OX40 agonist ivuxolimab. The origin of the receptors is an adult with an advanced solid tumor such as melanoma, head and neck, liver or kidney cancer. Both conserved end residues are trimmed from each CDR3. The D gene is left open where the match is weak.

J | D | V | length | CDR3
TRBJ1-2 | - | TRBV7-9 | 13 | ASSLTTGGLDGYT
TRBJ2-1 | - | TRBV15 | 12 | ATSYGPSGGEQF
TRBJ1-4 | - | TRBV6-6 | 10 | ATSTGYEKLF
TRBJ1-2 | - | TRBV6-5 | 13 | ASSYRGKGSYGYT
TRBJ2-3 | - | TRBV10-3 | 9 | AISETDTQY
TRBJ2-3 | TRBD1 | TRBV29-1 | 11 | SVPGQGTDTQY
TRBJ1-5 | TRBD1 | TRBV27 | 13 | ASSRLQGYNQPQH
TRBJ1-2 | - | TRBV6-6 | 11 | ASSYGVGYGYT
TRBJ2-5 | - | TRBV2 | 10 | ASSGFQETQY
- | - | TRBV12-2 | 12 | ASRLAGSSYEQY
TRBJ1-1 | TRBD1 | TRBV19 | 11 | ASRSQGRNEAF
TRBJ2-2 | TRBD2 | TRBV19 | 15 | ASSLLAGGPYTGELF
TRBJ2-5 | - | TRBV2 | 11 | ASSEVGAETQY
TRBJ2-7 | TRBD1 | TRBV29-1 | 13 | SVKQGTGASYEQY
TRBJ1-5 | - | TRBV6-5 | 13 | ASSYSPQGVQPQH
TRBJ1-5 | - | TRBV2 | 13 | ASSWDFYSNQPQH
TRBJ2-3 | - | TRBV6-1 | 13 | ASSENTFSTDTQY
TRBJ1-2 | - | TRBV15 | 12 | ATSRDGTDYGYT
TRBJ1-2 | - | TRBV28 | 11 | ASSPQGSYGYT
TRBJ1-3 | - | TRBV4-1 | 15 | ASSQDGGLTGGNTIY
TRBJ2-7 | - | TRBV20-1 | 9 | SARGRTEQY
TRBJ2-2 | - | TRBV9 | 12 | ASSVAVGTGELF
TRBJ2-2 | - | TRBV6-5 | 10 | ASSYKDPGAV
TRBJ2-5 | TRBD1 | TRBV2 | 11 | ASRRQGSETQY
TRBJ2-2 | - | TRBV5-1 | 13 | ASSLGTTRTGELF
TRBJ1-2 | TRBD1 | TRBV11-3 | 14 | ASSLAQGARPYGYT
TRBJ1-1 | TRBD1 | TRBV18 | 12 | ASSVAGQGNEAF
TRBJ2-3 | - | TRBV7-2 | 15 | ASSLAGLGPSTDTQY
TRBJ1-2 | - | TRBV19 | 11 | ASHPGRSYGYT
TRBJ1-1 | - | TRBV5-4 | 13 | ASSFTGGGNTEAF
TRBJ1-4 | TRBD1 | TRBV5-4 | 15 | ASSFAAGGLSNEKLF
TRBJ1-1 | - | TRBV4-3 | 11 | ASSLQINTEAF
TRBJ1-3 | TRBD1 | TRBV2 | 10 | AVGTAGNTIY
TRBJ2-3 | TRBD2 | TRBV19 | 14 | ASSWTSGRVRDTQY
TRBJ2-5 | TRBD1 | TRBV27 | 11 | ASSTGGRETQY
TRBJ2-5 | - | TRBV5-4 | 12 | ASSPRGGGETQY
TRBJ1-3 | - | TRBV7-8 | 15 | ASSLVAGGTSGNTIY
TRBJ1-2 | - | TRBV16 | 13 | ASSLNWGRFDGYT
TRBJ1-4 | - | TRBV2 | 15 | ASSVPLGGQLNEKLF
TRBJ1-1 | - | TRBV6-5 | 12 | ASSYSRDRPEAF
TRBJ2-7 | TRBD2 | TRBV28 | 11 | ASKTSGYYEQY
TRBJ1-4 | TRBD1 | TRBV5-1 | 14 | ASSLGSTGAGEKLF
TRBJ2-3 | TRBD2 | TRBV12-5 | 14 | ASGLQRGARTDTQY
TRBJ2-7 | TRBD1 | TRBV27 | 17 | ASSSAGTGLYSILYEQY
TRBJ1-5 | - | TRBV12-5 | 11 | ASGREGGQPQH
TRBJ2-3 | - | TRBV11-2 | 14 | ASSSQLVGGPDTQY
TRBJ1-4 | - | TRBV4-2 | 15 | ASSQDPAFNLNEKLF